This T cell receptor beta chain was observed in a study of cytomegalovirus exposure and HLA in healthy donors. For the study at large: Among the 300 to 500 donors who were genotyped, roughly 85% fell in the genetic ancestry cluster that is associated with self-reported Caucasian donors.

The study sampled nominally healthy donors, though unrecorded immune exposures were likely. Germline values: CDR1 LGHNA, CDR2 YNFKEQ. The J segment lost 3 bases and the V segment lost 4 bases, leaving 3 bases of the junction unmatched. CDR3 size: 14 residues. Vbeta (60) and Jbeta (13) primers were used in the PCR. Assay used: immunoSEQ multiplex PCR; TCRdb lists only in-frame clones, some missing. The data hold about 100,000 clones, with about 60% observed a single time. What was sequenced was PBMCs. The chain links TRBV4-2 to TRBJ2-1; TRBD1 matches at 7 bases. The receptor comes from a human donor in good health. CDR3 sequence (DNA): TGTGCCAGCAGCCGGGGGACAGACTACAATGAGCAGTTCTTC. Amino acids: CASSRGTDYNEQFF.